These 15 T cell receptor beta chains came from one sample sequenced in a study of shared clonotypes between healthy human individuals (dated by TCRdb to the early 2020s). The library relied on the immunoSEQ multiplex PCR assay. Held by TCRdb, this immuneACCESS table contains in-frame sequences only and omits some clones. Under half of the omission traces to an unresolved V gene where checked; the cause of the rest is unknown. This sample has about half a million clones in its table, and 60% to 80% of those were observed once. Around 12% of the sample is in the top ten clones. The sequencing input was PBMCs. Every receptor here comes from a woman between 40 and 55 years old in good health. Some clones in this sample may be carry-over from other donors' samples.

The rearrangement links TRBV9 to TRBJ2-2; TRBD2 matches 8 bases. CDR3 length equals 16 residues. Germline lookup yields CDR1 SGDLS and CDR2 YYNGEE. The ends lost 3 bases at V and 2 bases at J; junction bases unmatched: 6. CDR3 sequence (DNA): TGTGCCAGCAGCGCTACTAGCGGACGTAACACCGGGGAGCTGTTTTTT. Its translation: CASSATSGRNTGELFF.

The chain carries TRBV28 and TRBJ2-2; D is perhaps TRBD2 (5 bases). Per germline, CDR1 MDHEN and CDR2 SYDVKM. The CDR3 sequence is 14 residues long. V was pared by 2 bases and J by 4 bases, with 8 bases between. The CDR3: CASSLAGRTGELFF. The DNA of the CDR3 is TGTGCCAGCAGTTTAGCGGGTCGCACCGGGGAGCTGTTTTTT.

This chain joins TRBV6-1 and TRBJ1-2; 11 nucleotides agree with TRBD1. Germline V gene lookup returns CDR1 MNHNS and CDR2 SASEGT. J lost 4 bases, V lost 5 bases, and 3 bases had no gene match. The CDR3 has 14 amino acids. The CDR3 nucleotides are TGTGCCAGCAGTAGGGACAGGGGGTTCTATGGCTACACCTTC. Amino acids: CASSRDRGFYGYTF.

The V call is TRBV7-9, the J call TRBJ1-2; the D is unclear. The CDR3 has 11 amino acids. The V gene's germline CDR1 is SEHNR and CDR2 FQNEAQ (reference sequence). With 0 bases removed from V and 4 bases from J, the gap between germline ends came to 0 bases. The CDR3 DNA follows: TGTGCCAGCAGCTTAGCCTATGGCTACACCTTC. Amino acid sequence: CASSLAYGYTF.

The chain uses TRBV10-2 and TRBJ2-5, with no clear D. This CDR3 has 12 residues. V was shortened by 5 bases and J by 5 bases, with 9 bases between the two germline ends. Germline V CDR1 and CDR2: WSHSY, SAAADI. The CDR3 loop reads CASSSGTETQYF. CDR3 sequence (DNA): TGCGCCAGCAGTTCCGGTACCGAGACCCAGTACTTC.

The rearrangement links TRBV18 to TRBJ2-2; 9 bases line up with TRBD1. The J segment lost 5 bases and the V segment lost 4 bases, leaving 2 bases of the junction unmatched. Germline V CDR1 and CDR2: KGHSH, LQKENI. This CDR3 has 14 residues. The DNA for the CDR3 is TGTGCCAGCTCACAGGACAGGGGAACCGGGGAGCTGTTTTTT. It specifies CASSQDRGTGELFF.

As for this clone: Additional DNA sequences in this sample encode the identical CDR3. The chain carries TRBV15 and TRBJ1-4; unclear D gene. The V gene's germline CDR1 is LNHNV and CDR2 YYDKDF (reference sequence). V shed 1 base and J shed 0 bases, with 9 bases lying between them. The CDR3 length is 16 residues. The CDR3 DNA is TGTGCCACCAGCAGAGGTGAAACTGCAACTAATGAAAAACTGTTTTTT. It codes for CATSRGETATNEKLFF.

The chain combines TRBV27 with TRBJ2-1; D is unclear. Germline V gives CDR1 MNHEY, CDR2 SMNVEV (reference sequence). The CDR3 consists of 15 residues. CDR3 loop: CVTSNQVSSYNEQFF. The CDR3 DNA is TGTGTAACCTCTAACCAGGTGAGCTCCTACAATGAGCAGTTCTTC.

CDR3 DNA: TGTGCCAGCAGTTACAGGGGGGGAAACACTGAAGCTTTCTTT. As protein: CASSYRGGNTEAFF. The rearrangement joins TRBV2 to TRBJ1-1; 8 nucleotides agree with TRBD1. Germline V gene lookup returns CDR1 SNHLY and CDR2 FYNNEI. J gave up 2 bases and V 5 bases, and 4 bases lay outside the gene matches. The CDR3 runs 14 residues.

This clone was counted only a few times. Only one base separates this from a far larger clonotype, so it likely reflects a read error. The V and J genes are TRBV29-1 and TRBJ1-2; the D is unclear. CDR3 length: 12 residues. The germline CDR1 and CDR2 sequences are SQVTM and ANQGSEA. In DNA form, the CDR3 reads TGCAGCGTTGAAGACCATAACTATTGCTACACCTTC. Translation: CSVEDHNYCYTF.

The CDR3 reads CASSLAGVTYNEQFF. The CDR3 bases are TGTGCCAGCAGCTTAGCGGGAGTAACCTACAATGAGCAGTTCTTC. This chain uses TRBV11-1 with TRBJ2-1; weak D call: TRBD2 (5 bases). Germline lookup yields CDR1 SGHAT and CDR2 FQDESV (reference sequence). The CDR3 loop spans 15 amino acids. V dropped 0 bases and J dropped 2 bases, with 8 bases sitting between them.

The sample holds a few counts of this clone. V is TRBV5-1 and J is TRBJ1-5; D is uncertain. CDR1 SGHRS and CDR2 YFSETQ come from the germline V gene. The germline V and J ends were trimmed by 3 bases and 3 bases, with 4 bases remaining between them. The CDR3 has 12 residues. CDR3: CASSSTNQPQHF. For the CDR3, the DNA is TGCGCCAGCAGCTCTACCAATCAGCCCCAGCATTTT.

As regards this clone: Other DNA sequences in this sample translate to the same CDR3. The chain recombines TRBV18 with TRBJ1-1; D unclear. The length of the CDR3 is 14 residues. V was clipped by 0 bases and J by 4 bases, with 9 bases between them. CDR1 and CDR2 (germline): KGHSH, LQKENI. CDR3 DNA: TGTGCCAGCTCACCACCGCTGGGCCTCACTGAAGCTTTCTTT. Protein product: CASSPPLGLTEAFF.

The V call is TRBV4-2, the J call TRBJ2-1; 13 bases fit TRBD2. J gave up 8 bases and V 6 bases, and 7 bases lay outside the gene matches. CDR1 and CDR2 from the germline V gene are LGHNA and YNFKEQ. This CDR3 is 15 amino acids long. CDR3 in amino acids: CASSTRTSGSDEQFF. CDR3 sequence (DNA): TGTGCCAGCAGTACGCGGACTAGCGGGAGCGATGAGCAGTTCTTC.

This sequence joins TRBV6-1 and TRBJ2-7; 10 bases agree with TRBD2. Germline CDR1 is MNHNS and CDR2 is SASEGT. This CDR3 is 13 amino acids long. With V trimmed by 7 bases and J by 4 bases, 4 bases remained unmatched. CDR3: CASIKREGYEQYF. The CDR3 region has the DNA TGTGCCAGCATTAAGCGGGAGGGGTACGAGCAGTACTTC.